Included here is one TCR beta chain sequence, with context. Its antigen is unidentified. This CDR3 is 14 amino acids long. Germline assignment: CDR1 KGHSH and CDR2 LQKENI. V shed 2 bases, J shed 8 bases, and the junction held 8 bases outside the gene matches. This sample was taken from a study of T-cell reconstitution after alpha-beta-depleted transplantation in children. General observations from the study: Counts and diversity of T cells one year after transplant came mostly from newly produced T cells.

It was with unique molecular identifiers that the TCRbeta library was prepared. TCRdb processed the PCR reads anew with MiXCR; each CDR3 protein has one entry. The table shows roughly 220,000 distinct CDR3 sequences, with roughly 8.3% occurring only once. Source: PBMCs, mostly from graft donor cells, taken 360 days after TCRalphabeta/CD19-depleted stem cell transplant. The chain couples TRBV18 to TRBJ1-1; 7 nucleotides align to TRBD1. The sequence was collected from a male patient aged 2-10 years who had a stem cell transplant for acute myeloid leukemia, so the T cells may come from the graft donor. The CDR3 DNA reads as TGTGCCAGCTCACCAGATCTAGGACAGGCCGAAGCTTTCTTT. This codes for CASSPDLGQAEAFF.